This TCR beta chain was identified during a study of blood T cells in healthy people across ages. Germline assignment: CDR1 WNHNN and CDR2 SYGVQD (reference sequence). This CDR3 region has 12 residues. Trimming cost V 10 bases and J 2 bases, with 12 bases left between them. Next came a second PCR, run for about 6 to 12 cycles, which used a sample-barcoded 5' primer along with a J-beta primer mix. One entry per CDR3 protein, called by TCRdb with MiXCR from the 5' RACE reads. The sample lists more than 700,000 distinct CDR3 sequences; roughly 46% were seen once. The chain recombines TRBV10-1 with TRBJ2-7; no definite D call. Sequencing input: blood. This TCR was recovered from a man aged 80 or over in good health. The CDR3 DNA reads TGCGCCATCCTGGGCCTGACCTACGAGCAGTACTTC. This translates into CAILGLTYEQYF.